This TCR beta chain was obtained from a study of Ad26.COV2.S vaccination and SARS-CoV-2 variants. Treatment given: approximately 18 received Ad26.COV2.S at low or high dose, single or two shots; five or six received placebo; per-sample allocation not given. Collection of samples fell on day 63 after the first vaccine or placebo injection. V lost 5 bases to trimming and J lost 7 bases, with 12 bases between them. CDR3 length: 12 residues. Germline V gene lookup returns CDR1 SEHNR and CDR2 FQNEAQ (reference sequence). The repertoire was sequenced with immunoSEQ multiplex PCR; TCRdb's copy has only in-frame clones and lacks some. This table has roughly 410,000 clones, around four fifths appearing once.

The receptor was isolated from a person between 18 and 60 years old who received the Ad26.COV2.S COVID-19 vaccine or a placebo. The rearrangement uses TRBV7-9 and TRBJ2-7, with D uncertain. Sequences were derived from peripheral blood, sampled in a trial of Ad26.COV2.S vaccine versus placebo. CDR3 sequence (DNA): TGTGCCAGCAGCCCCTCTCTGGGGGAGCAGTACTTC. It is translated as CASSPSLGEQYF.